This T cell receptor (beta chain) was found in a study of CD8+CD57+ T cells in acquired aplastic anemia (dated by TCRdb to 2017 to 2018). Study-level background: Extracted DNA from sorted CD4+ and CD8+ cells averaged around 3.4 ug, ranging from about 0.18 to 27.4 ug. A CD8+CD57+ expansion meant a frequency higher than the mean frequency seen in healthy subjects.

Profiling of TCR beta VDJ combinations and CDR3 sequences used genomic DNA as the template. TCR repertoire sequencing was run on an Illumina HiSeq 2000. As for the original processing: TRBV/TRBJ rearrangement plots, CDR3 size and DJ length profiles, and Simpson's diversity index were used to evaluate the repertoires. The immunodominant clone was defined as the most abundant DNA sequence in deep sequencing data. CDR3 amino acid sequences were checked for sharing between subjects and were compared against published repertoires and the VDJdb database. The raw public data were reprocessed by TCRdb itself: fastp quality trimming at Q25, MiXCR clonotype calling, in-frame beta chains only. Each entry merges the rows of one CDR3 protein and shows their most common DNA and genes. These V and J calls are TCRdb output, not the study's own analysis. For this sample the table gives about 200,000 distinct CDR3 sequences, of which about 62% were detected only once. Together, the top ten hold about 60% of the sample.

The CDR1 and CDR2 encoded by the germline V gene are SGDLS and YYNGEE. The CDR3 spans 17 residues, from the cysteine through the phenylalanine. The only DNA kept is the CDR3, 51 bases in frame from the first base. As for this clonotype: Its recognized antigen is unknown. Base qualities are not recorded, but no much larger clone differs from it by a single base.

Points the paper makes about the study in general: Although around 30 CD8+ CDR3 sequences were shared by patients and controls, these sequences appeared highly expressed in patients and within the immunodominant clones of patients. No significant difference in CD8+ Simpson's diversity was found between patients and healthy controls (P=0.060).

The patients picked for sequencing were ones in whom flow cytometry had shown an expansion of CD8+CD57+ cells. Every patient had severe acquired aplastic anemia, diagnosed using the International Study of Aplastic Anemia and Agranulocytosis and Camitta criteria. No patient had received any therapy when blood was sampled. In this study, sorted CD4+ and CD8+ T cells from the blood of healthy subjects and of severe aplastic anemia patients had their TCR repertoires deep-sequenced. Patients were enrolled in the USA under clinicaltrials.gov protocols 00001620, 01623167, 00001397, 00071045, 00081523 and 00961064. Ficoll-Paque density gradient centrifugation was used to isolate peripheral blood mononuclear cells. Before DNA extraction, CD4+ and CD8+ T cells were sorted by FACS or by magnetic beads.

The sequenced sample was sorted CD4+, CD8+, or CD8+CD57+ T cells (not recorded which) from PBMCs. The rearranged chain carries TRBV9 and TRBJ2-7; the D gene is possibly TRBD1, with 6 bases matching. The tail of the sequence fits TRBJ2-5 better, so the J call may be wrong. This clonotype was sampled from a human donor with aplastic anemia. The CDR3 is CASSVGALGQGRETQYF. The sequence in DNA is TGTGCCAGCAGCGTAGGGGCTTTAGGGCAGGGGCGGGAGACCCAGTACTTC.